What follows are 14 T cell receptor beta chains derived from one specimen sequenced in a study of radiotherapy plus CTLA-4 blockade in lung cancer. Only in-frame clones appear in the TCRdb table, and some are missing; sequencing was by immunoSEQ multiplex PCR. The sample has about 99,000 clones, around 90% seen once. The source was peripheral blood, collected from a patient treated with radiotherapy plus ipilimumab. The receptors here all came from a human donor with non-small cell lung cancer that progressed on radiotherapy plus ipilimumab.

This sequence joins TRBV9 and TRBJ2-6; no definite D call. CDR1 and CDR2 from the germline V gene are SGDLS and YYNGEE. CDR3 length: 15 residues. The V end lost 2 bases, the J end lost 2 bases, and 8 bases lay between the germline ends. The CDR3 coding sequence is TGTGCCAGCAGCGTGGGCCTGGCTGGGGCCAACGTCCTGACTTTC. As protein: CASSVGLAGANVLTF.

The sample holds a few counts of this clone. The genes are TRBV19 and TRBJ1-5, with TRBD1 identical over 8 bases. This CDR3 is 15 amino acids long. The germline V gene has CDR1 LNHDA and CDR2 SQIVND (reference sequence). V dropped 6 bases and J dropped 3; count of bases not matched to a gene: 7. The CDR3 coding sequence is TGTGCCAGTAGACCAAGGACAGGGTACAATCAGCCCCAGCATTTT. Amino acid sequence: CASRPRTGYNQPQHF.

The V and J genes are TRBV6-5 and TRBJ2-7; D uncertain. The germline gives CDR1 MNHEY, CDR2 SVGAGI. CDR3 length: 14 amino acids. With 0 bases removed from V and 2 bases from J, the gap between germline ends came to 8 bases. CDR3 DNA: TGTGCCAGCAGTTACTCGAAGTGGACCTACGAGCAGTACTTC. It specifies CASSYSKWTYEQYF.

This sequence joins TRBV29-1 and TRBJ1-2; the match to TRBD1 covers 9 bases. The CDR3 has 13 amino acids. Losses at the gene ends were 7 bases for V and 7 bases for J; bases not matched to a gene: 10. Germline-derived CDR1 and CDR2 are SQVTM and ANQGSEA. In DNA, the CDR3 is TGCAGCGCCAGCCCCGGGACAGGGACTGGCTACACCTTC. Amino acid sequence: CSASPGTGTGYTF. Together with reference TRBV29-1 and TRBJ1-2, the CDR3 gives the full variable domain: SAVISQKPSRDICQRGTSLTIQCQVDSQVTMMFWYRQQPGQSLTLIATANQGSEATYESGFVIDKFPISRPNLTFSTLTVSNMSPEDSSIYLCSASPGTGTGYTFGSGTRLTVV.

V gene TRBV19 combines with J gene TRBJ2-1, with 8 nucleotides matching TRBD2. CDR3 length: 14 residues. V shed 4 bases, J shed 8 bases, and the junction held 7 bases outside the gene matches. CDR1 LNHDA and CDR2 SQIVND come from the germline V gene (reference sequence). The CDR3 sequence: CASSSREGNYEQFF. The CDR3 DNA is TGTGCCAGTAGTAGTCGGGAGGGTAACTATGAGCAGTTCTTC.

V usage is TRBV6-5 and J usage is TRBJ1-1; weak D call: TRBD1 (5 bases). V lost 7 bases to trimming and J lost 1 base, with 13 bases between them. The germline V gene has CDR1 MNHEY and CDR2 SVGAGI. This CDR3 comprises 14 residues. CDR3 protein: CASMGEGRNTEAFF. CDR3 DNA sequence: TGTGCCAGCATGGGGGAGGGGAGGAACACTGAAGCTTTCTTT.

The rearrangement joins TRBV15 to TRBJ1-3; no definite D call. CDR3 length: 15 amino acids. Germline V gene lookup returns CDR1 LNHNV and CDR2 YYDKDF (reference sequence). The V and J ends lost 0 bases and 7 bases respectively, with 13 bases between them. Here the CDR3 DNA reads TGTGCCACCAGCAGAGATTTAAGCCCCTCCAACACCATATATTTT. It is translated as CATSRDLSPSNTIYF.

The J gene is TRBJ2-7, the V gene TRBV29-1; no clear D gene. This CDR3 spans 10 amino acids. The V gene's germline CDR1 is SQVTM and CDR2 ANQGSEA. V gave up 7 bases and J gave up 7 bases, with 11 bases separating them. CDR3 amino acids: CSAVGREQYF. The DNA for the CDR3 is TGCAGCGCCGTGGGCCGGGAGCAGTACTTC.

V usage is TRBV7-3 and J usage is TRBJ2-1; 8 bases are a match to TRBD2. CDR1 is SGHTA, CDR2 FQGTGA, per germline. The CDR3 is 16 residues long. V lost 4 bases and J lost 3; bases outside the gene matches: 8. The CDR3 region has the DNA TGTGCCAGCAGCTCCAGACCGGGACTAGACTACAATGAGCAGTTCTTC. Protein sequence: CASSSRPGLDYNEQFF.

The J gene is TRBJ2-5, the V gene TRBV6-6, with 9 bases aligning to TRBD2. Germline V gene lookup returns CDR1 MNHNY and CDR2 SVGAGI (reference sequence). Trimming removed 5 bases from V and 4 bases from J; junction bases left unmatched: 8. The CDR3 totals 15 residues. The CDR3 loop reads CASSTNSGSTETQYF. Here the CDR3 DNA reads TGTGCCAGCAGTACCAATAGCGGGAGTACAGAGACCCAGTACTTC.

The chain joins TRBV11-3 to TRBJ1-2; possibly TRBD1 for D (5 bases). Deletions cut 3 bases from V and 6 bases from J, with 11 bases between. CDR3 length: 13 residues. Germline V gene data show CDR1 as SGHNT and CDR2 as YENEEA. The CDR3 protein is CASSFATTDGYTF. The CDR3 coding sequence is TGTGCCAGCAGCTTCGCTACGACAGATGGCTACACCTTC.

This chain connects TRBV5-1 to TRBJ2-7, with 7 bases that match TRBD1. The CDR3 sequence is 14 residues long. CDR1 SGHRS and CDR2 YFSETQ come from the germline V gene. Unmatched junction bases numbered 6, after V lost 1 base and J lost 5 bases. CDR3 DNA: TGCGCCAGCAGCTTGTCCCAAACAGGGGACGAGCAGTACTTC. Translation: CASSLSQTGDEQYF.

This chain joins TRBV6-6 and TRBJ2-7, with 9 bases aligning to TRBD1. With 6 bases clipped from V and 7 bases from J, the junction kept 10 bases outside the gene matches. Germline V gene sequence: CDR1 MNHNY, CDR2 SVGAGI (reference sequence). This CDR3 comprises 14 residues. The CDR3: CASSLRGQGMEQYF. The CDR3 bases are TGTGCCAGCAGCCTGAGGGGACAGGGAATGGAGCAGTACTTC.

The chain is built from TRBV9 and TRBJ2-3, with D unresolved. This CDR3 contains 14 residues. Trimming shortened V by 0 bases and J by 1 base, and 6 bases separated the two germline ends. Germline loops: CDR1 SGDLS, CDR2 YYNGEE. The CDR3 nucleotides are TGTGCCAGCAGCGTAGGACCCGGCACAGATACGCAGTATTTT. Amino acid sequence: CASSVGPGTDTQYF.